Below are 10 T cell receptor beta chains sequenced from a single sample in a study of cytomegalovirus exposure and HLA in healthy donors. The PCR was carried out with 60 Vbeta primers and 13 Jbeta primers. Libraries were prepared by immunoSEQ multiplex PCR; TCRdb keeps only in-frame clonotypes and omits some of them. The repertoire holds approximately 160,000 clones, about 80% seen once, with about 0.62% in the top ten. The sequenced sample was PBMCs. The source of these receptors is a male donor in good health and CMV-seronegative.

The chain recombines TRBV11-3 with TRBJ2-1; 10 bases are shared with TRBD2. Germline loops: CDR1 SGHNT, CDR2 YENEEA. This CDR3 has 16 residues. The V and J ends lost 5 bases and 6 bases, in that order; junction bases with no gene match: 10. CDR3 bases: TGTGCCAGCAGCCCCCTCAGCGGGGGGGCAGGCAATGAGCAGTTCTTC. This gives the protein CASSPLSGGAGNEQFF. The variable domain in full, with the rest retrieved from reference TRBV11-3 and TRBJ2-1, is EAGVVQSPRYKIIEKKQPVAFWCNPISGHNTLYWYLQNLGQGPELLIRYENEEAVDDSQLPKDRFSAERLKGVDSTLKIQPAELGDSAVYLCASSPLSGGAGNEQFFGPGTRLTVL.

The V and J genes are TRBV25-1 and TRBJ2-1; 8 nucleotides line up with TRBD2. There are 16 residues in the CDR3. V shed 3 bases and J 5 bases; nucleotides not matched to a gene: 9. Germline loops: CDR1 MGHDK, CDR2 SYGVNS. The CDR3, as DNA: TGTGCCAGCAGTGACACTAGCGGCCCGACCCACAATGAGCAGTTCTTC. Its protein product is CASSDTSGPTHNEQFF. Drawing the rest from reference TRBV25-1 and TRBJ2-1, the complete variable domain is EADIYQTPRYLVIGTGKKITLECSQTMGHDKMYWYQQDPGMELHLIHYSYGVNSTEKGDLSSESTVSRIRTEHFPLTLESARPSHTSQYLCASSDTSGPTHNEQFFGPGTRLTVL.

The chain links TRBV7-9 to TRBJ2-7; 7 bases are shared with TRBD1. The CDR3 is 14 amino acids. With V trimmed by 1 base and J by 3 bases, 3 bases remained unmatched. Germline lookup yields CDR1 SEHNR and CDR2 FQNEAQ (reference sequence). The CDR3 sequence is CASSLGQGDYEQYF. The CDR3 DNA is TGTGCCAGCAGCTTAGGTCAGGGGGACTACGAGCAGTACTTC. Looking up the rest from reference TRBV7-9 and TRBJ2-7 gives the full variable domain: DTGVSQNPRHKITKRGQNVTFRCDPISEHNRLYWYRQTLGQGPEFLTYFQNEAQLEKSRLLSDRFSAERPKGSFSTLEIQRTEQGDSAMYLCASSLGQGDYEQYFGPGTRLTVT.

CDR3 sequence reads: CASSPRARNTEAFF. The DNA for the CDR3 is TGTGCCAGTAGTCCCAGGGCCAGGAACACTGAAGCTTTCTTT. J is TRBJ1-1 and V is TRBV19; a weak D match, TRBD1 (5 bases). Trimming shortened V by 5 bases and J by 1 base, and 11 bases separated the two germline ends. The germline gives CDR1 LNHDA, CDR2 SQIVND (reference sequence). The CDR3 is made up of 14 amino acids.

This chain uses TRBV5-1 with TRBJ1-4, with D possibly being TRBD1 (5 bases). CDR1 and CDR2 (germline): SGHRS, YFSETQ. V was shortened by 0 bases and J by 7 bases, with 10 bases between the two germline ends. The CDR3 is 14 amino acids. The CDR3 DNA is TGCGCCAGCAGCTTGGCGGGGGTCGGTGAAAAACTGTTTTTT. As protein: CASSLAGVGEKLFF.

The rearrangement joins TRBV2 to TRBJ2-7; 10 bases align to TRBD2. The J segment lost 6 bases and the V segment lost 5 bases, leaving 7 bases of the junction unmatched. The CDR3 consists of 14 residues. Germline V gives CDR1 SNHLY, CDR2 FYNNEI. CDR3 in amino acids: CASSTTRLAGEQYF. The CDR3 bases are TGTGCCAGCAGTACGACCCGACTAGCGGGCGAGCAGTACTTC.

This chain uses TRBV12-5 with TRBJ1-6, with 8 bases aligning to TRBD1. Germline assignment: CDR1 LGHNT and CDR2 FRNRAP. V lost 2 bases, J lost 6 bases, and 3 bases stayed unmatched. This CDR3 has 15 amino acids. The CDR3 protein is CASGLWTGRNSPLHF. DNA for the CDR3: TGTGCTAGTGGTTTGTGGACAGGGCGTAATTCACCCCTCCACTTT.

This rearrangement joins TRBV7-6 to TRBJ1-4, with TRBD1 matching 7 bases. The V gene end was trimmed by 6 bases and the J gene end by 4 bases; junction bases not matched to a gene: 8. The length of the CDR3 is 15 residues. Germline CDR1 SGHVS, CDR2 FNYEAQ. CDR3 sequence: CASRPLGDSNEKLFF. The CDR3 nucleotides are TGTGCCAGCAGACCCTTGGGGGACAGTAATGAAAAACTGTTTTTT.

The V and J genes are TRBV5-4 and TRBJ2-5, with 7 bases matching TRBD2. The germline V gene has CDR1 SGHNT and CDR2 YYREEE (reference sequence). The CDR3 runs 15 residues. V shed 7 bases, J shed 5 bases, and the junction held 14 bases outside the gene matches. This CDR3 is CASASGVAPRETQYF. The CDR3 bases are TGTGCCAGCGCGAGCGGGGTAGCCCCCCGGGAGACCCAGTACTTC. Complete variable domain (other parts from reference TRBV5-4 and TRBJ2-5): ETGVTQSPTHLIKTRGQQVTLRCSSQSGHNTVSWYQQALGQGPQFIFQYYREEENGRGNFPPRFSGLQFPNYSSELNVNALELDDSALYLCASASGVAPRETQYFGPGTRLLVL.

The CDR3 loop reads CASSPNTGHGNTEAFF. In DNA, the CDR3 is TGTGCCAGCTCACCTAACACAGGGCATGGGAACACTGAAGCTTTCTTT. J is TRBJ1-1 and V is TRBV18; D may be TRBD1 (6 bases). The germline CDR1 and CDR2 sequences are KGHSH and LQKENI. Trimming left V 3 bases short and J 1 base short, with 15 bases between. The CDR3 consists of 16 residues.